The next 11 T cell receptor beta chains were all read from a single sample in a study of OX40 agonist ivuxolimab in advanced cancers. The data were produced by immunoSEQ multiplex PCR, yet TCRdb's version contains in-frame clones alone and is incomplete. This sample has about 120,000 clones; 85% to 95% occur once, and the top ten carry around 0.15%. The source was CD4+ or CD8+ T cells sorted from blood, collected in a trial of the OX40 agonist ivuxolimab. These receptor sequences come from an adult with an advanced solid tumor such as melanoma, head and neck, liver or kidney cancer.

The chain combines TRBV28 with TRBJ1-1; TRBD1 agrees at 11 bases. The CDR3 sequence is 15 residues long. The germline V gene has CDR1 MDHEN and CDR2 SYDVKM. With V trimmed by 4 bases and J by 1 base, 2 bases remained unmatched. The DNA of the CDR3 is TGTGCCAGCAGTTGGACAGGGGGCAGGAACACTGAAGCTTTCTTT. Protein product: CASSWTGGRNTEAFF.

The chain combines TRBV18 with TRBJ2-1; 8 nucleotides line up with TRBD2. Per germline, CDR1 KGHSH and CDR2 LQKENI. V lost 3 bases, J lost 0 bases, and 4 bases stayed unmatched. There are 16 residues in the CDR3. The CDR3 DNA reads TGTGCCAGCTCACCGTCCACTAGCGGCTCCTACAATGAGCAGTTCTTC. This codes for CASSPSTSGSYNEQFF.

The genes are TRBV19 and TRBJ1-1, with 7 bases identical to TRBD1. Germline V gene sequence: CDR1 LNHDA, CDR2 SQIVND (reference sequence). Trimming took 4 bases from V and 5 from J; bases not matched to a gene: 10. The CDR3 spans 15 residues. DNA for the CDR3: TGTGCCAGTAGTACAACCGCAGGGGGGAGGACTGAAGCTTTCTTT. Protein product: CASSTTAGGRTEAFF. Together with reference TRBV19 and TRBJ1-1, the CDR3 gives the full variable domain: DGGITQSPKYLFRKEGQNVTLSCEQNLNHDAMYWYRQDPGQGLRLIYYSQIVNDFQKGDIAEGYSVSREKKESFPLTVTSAQKNPTAFYLCASSTTAGGRTEAFFGQGTRLTVV.

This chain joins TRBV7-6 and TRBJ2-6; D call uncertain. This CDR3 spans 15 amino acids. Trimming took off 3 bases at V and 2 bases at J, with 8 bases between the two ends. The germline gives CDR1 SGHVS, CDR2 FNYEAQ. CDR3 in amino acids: CASSFLNTGANVLTF. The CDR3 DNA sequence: TGTGCCAGCAGCTTCCTCAACACTGGGGCCAACGTCCTGACTTTC.

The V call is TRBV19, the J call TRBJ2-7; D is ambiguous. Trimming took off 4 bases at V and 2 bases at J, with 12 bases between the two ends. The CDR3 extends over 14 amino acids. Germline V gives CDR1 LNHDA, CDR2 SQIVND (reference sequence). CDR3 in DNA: TGTGCCAGTAGTACTCCTTCCCGGACCTACGAGCAGTACTTC. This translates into CASSTPSRTYEQYF.

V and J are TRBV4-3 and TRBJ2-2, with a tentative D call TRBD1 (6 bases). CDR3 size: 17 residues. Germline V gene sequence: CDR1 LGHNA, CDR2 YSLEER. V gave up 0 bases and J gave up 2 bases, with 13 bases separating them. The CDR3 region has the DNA TGCGCCAGCAGCCAAGATCTCGGGACAACAAACACCGGGGAGCTGTTTTTT. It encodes CASSQDLGTTNTGELFF.

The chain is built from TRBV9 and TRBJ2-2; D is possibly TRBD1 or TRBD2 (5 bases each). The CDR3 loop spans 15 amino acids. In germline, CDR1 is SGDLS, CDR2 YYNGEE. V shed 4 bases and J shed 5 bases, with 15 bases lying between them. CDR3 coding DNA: TGTGCCAGCAGCAAACGGACTGGGGGTACCGGGGAGCTGTTTTTT. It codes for CASSKRTGGTGELFF.

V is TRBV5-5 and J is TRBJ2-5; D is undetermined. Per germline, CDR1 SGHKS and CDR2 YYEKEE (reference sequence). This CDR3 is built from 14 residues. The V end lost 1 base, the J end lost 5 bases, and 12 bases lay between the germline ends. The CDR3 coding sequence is TGTGCCAGCAGCTTGATGTTCGAAACGGAGACCCAGTACTTC. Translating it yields CASSLMFETETQYF.

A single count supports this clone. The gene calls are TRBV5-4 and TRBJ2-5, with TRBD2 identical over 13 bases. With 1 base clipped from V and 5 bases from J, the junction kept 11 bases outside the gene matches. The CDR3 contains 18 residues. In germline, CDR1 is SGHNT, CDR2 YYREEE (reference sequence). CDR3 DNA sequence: TGTGCCAGCAGCTTGCCTGGGACTAGCGGGAAGACGGGGGAGACCCAGTACTTC. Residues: CASSLPGTSGKTGETQYF.

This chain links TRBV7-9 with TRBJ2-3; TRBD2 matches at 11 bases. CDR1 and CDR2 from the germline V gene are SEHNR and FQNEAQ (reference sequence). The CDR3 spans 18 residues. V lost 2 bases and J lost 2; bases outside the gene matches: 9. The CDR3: CASSLRASGGTHTDTQYF. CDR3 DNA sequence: TGTGCCAGCAGCTTAAGGGCTAGCGGGGGGACCCACACAGATACGCAGTATTTT. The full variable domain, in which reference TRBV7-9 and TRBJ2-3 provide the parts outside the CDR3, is DTGVSQNPRHKITKRGQNVTFRCDPISEHNRLYWYRQTLGQGPEFLTYFQNEAQLEKSRLLSDRFSAERPKGSFSTLEIQRTEQGDSAMYLCASSLRASGGTHTDTQYFGPGTRLTVL.

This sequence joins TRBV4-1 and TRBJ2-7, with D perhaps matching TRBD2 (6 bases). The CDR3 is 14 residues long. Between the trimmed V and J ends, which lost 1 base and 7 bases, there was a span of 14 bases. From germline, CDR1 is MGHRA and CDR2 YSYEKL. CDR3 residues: CASSQAPGGGEQYF. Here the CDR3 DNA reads TGCGCCAGCAGCCAAGCCCCCGGTGGGGGGGAGCAGTACTTC.